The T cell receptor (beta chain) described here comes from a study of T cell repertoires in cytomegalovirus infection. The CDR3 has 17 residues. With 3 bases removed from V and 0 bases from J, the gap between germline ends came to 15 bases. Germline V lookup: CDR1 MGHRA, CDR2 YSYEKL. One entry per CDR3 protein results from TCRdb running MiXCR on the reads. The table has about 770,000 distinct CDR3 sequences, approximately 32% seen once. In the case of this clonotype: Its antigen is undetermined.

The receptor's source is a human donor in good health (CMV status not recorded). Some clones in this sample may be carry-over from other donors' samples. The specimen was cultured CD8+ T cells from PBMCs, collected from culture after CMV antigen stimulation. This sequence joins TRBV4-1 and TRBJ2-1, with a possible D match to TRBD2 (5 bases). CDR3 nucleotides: TGCGCCAGCAGCCAGGACCCGTTAGGGAGCTCCTACAATGAGCAGTTCTTC. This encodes CASSQDPLGSSYNEQFF.